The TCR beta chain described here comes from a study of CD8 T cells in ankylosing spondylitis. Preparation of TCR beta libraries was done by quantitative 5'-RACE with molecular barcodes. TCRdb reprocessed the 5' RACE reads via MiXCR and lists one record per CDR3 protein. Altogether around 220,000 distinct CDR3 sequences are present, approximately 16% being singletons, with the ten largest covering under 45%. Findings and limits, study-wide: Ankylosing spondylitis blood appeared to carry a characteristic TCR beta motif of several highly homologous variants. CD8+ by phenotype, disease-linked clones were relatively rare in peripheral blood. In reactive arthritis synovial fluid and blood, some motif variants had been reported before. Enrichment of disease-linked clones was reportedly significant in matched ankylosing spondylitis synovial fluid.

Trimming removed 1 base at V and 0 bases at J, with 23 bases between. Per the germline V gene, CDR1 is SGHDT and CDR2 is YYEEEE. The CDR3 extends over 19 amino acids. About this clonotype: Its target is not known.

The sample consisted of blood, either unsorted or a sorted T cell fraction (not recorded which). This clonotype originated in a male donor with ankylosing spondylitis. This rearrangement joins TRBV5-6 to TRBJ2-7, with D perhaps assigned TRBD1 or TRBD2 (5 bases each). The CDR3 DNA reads TGTGCCAGCAGCTTGCGAACAAAGGGGTCCTCTCGGGACTCCTACGAGCAGTACTTC. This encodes CASSLRTKGSSRDSYEQYF. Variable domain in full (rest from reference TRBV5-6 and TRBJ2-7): DAGVTQSPTHLIKTRGQQVTLRCSPKSGHDTVSWYQQALGQGPQFIFQYYEEEERQRGNFPDRFSGHQFPNYSSELNVNALLLGDSALYLCASSLRTKGSSRDSYEQYFGPGTRLTVT.